The TCR beta chain described here comes from a study of blood T cell repertoires in COVID-19. Background on the study: T cells, B-cell-depleted T cells, or PBMCs supplied cDNA or gDNA.

CDR3 length: 15 amino acids. CDR1 and CDR2 from the germline V gene are MDHEN and SYDVKM. V gave up 6 bases and J gave up 2 bases; unmatched junction bases: 5. Here immunoSEQ multiplex PCR was the method, and the copy in TCRdb shows in-frame clones only, minus some. The sample records about 250,000 clones, approximately 84% being singletons. Sequenced input: PBMCs or T cells enriched from blood (not recorded which). This TCR was sampled from a man between 18 and 35 years old who had recovered from COVID-19. The rearrangement joins TRBV28 to TRBJ1-5, with 9 bases identical to TRBD1. The CDR3 region has the DNA TGTGCCAGCAGCCGGGACAGGGTCGGCAATCAGCCCCAGCATTTT. Residues: CASSRDRVGNQPQHF.